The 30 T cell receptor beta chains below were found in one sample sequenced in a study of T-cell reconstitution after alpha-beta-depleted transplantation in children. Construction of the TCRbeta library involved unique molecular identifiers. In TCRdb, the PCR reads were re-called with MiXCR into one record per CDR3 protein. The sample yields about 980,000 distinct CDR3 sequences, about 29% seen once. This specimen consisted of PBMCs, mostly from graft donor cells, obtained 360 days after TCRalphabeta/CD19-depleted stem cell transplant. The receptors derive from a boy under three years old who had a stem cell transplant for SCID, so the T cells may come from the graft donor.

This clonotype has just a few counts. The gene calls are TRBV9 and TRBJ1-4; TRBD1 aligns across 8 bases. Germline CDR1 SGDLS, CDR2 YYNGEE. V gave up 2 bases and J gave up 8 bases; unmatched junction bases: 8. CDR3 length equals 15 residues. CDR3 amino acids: CASSVRTGYDEKLFF. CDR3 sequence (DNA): TGTGCCAGCAGCGTCAGGACAGGGTATGACGAAAAACTGTTTTTT.

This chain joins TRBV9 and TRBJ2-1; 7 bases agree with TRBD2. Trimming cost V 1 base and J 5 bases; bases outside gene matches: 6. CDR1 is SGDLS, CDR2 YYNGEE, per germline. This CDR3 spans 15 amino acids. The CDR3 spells CASSVQRGLNNEQFF. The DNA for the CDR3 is TGTGCCAGCAGCGTACAGCGGGGACTTAACAATGAGCAGTTCTTC.

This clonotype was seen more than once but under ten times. In nucleotides, the CDR3 is TGCGCCAGCAGCTTTACAGGGGAGCAGTTCTTC. It specifies CASSFTGEQFF. The rearrangement links TRBV5-1 to TRBJ2-1; D might be TRBD1 (6 bases). This CDR3 region has 11 residues. The V end lost 2 bases, the J end lost 10 bases, and 7 bases lay between the germline ends. Germline loops: CDR1 SGHRS, CDR2 YFSETQ. The complete variable domain, with remaining parts taken from reference TRBV5-1 and TRBJ2-1, reads KAGVTQTPRYLIKTRGQQVTLSCSPISGHRSVSWYQQTPGQGLQFLFEYFSETQRNKGNFPGRFSGRQFSNSRSEMNVSTLELGDSALYLCASSFTGEQFFGPGTRLTVL.

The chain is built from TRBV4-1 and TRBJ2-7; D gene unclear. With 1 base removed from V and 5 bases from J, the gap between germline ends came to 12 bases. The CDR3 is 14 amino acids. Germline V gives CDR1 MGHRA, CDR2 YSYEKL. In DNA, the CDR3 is TGCGCCAGCAGCCAAGTTAGAGGATACGACGAGCAGTACTTC. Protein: CASSQVRGYDEQYF.

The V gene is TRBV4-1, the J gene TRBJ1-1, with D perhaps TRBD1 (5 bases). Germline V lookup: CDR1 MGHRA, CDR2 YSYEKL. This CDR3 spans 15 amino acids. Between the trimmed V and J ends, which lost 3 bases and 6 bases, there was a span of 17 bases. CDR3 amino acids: CASSQQFFMGPEAFF. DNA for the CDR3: TGCGCCAGCAGCCAGCAGTTTTTTATGGGGCCTGAAGCTTTCTTT.

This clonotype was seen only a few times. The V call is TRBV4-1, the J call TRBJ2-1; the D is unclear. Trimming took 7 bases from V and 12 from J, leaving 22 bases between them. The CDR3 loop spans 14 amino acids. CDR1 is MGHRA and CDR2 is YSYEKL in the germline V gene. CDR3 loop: CASKEVQPADRQFF. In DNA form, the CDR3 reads TGCGCCAGCAAGGAAGTCCAACCGGCGGACCGGCAGTTCTTC.

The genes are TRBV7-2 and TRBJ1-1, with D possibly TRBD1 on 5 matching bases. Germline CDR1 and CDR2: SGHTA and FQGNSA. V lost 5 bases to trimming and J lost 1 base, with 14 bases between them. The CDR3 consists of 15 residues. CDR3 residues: CASSPGRRPNTEAFF. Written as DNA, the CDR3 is TGTGCCAGCAGCCCGGGACGTCGGCCGAACACTGAAGCTTTCTTT. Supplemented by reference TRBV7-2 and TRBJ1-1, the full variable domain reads GAGVSQSPSNKVTEKGKDVELRCDPISGHTALYWYRQSLGQGLEFLIYFQGNSAPDKSGLPSDRFSAERTGGSVSTLTIQRTQQEDSAVYLCASSPGRRPNTEAFFGQGTRLTVV.

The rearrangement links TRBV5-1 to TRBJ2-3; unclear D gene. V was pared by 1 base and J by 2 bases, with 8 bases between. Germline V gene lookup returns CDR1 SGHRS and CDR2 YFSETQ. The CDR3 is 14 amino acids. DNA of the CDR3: TGCGCCAGCAGCTTGATTCAGGTCACAGATACGCAGTATTTT. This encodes CASSLIQVTDTQYF.

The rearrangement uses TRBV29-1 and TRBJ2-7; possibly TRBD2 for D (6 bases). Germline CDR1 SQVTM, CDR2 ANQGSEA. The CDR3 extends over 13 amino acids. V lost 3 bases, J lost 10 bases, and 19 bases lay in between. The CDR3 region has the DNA TGCAGCGTTGAGGGGGACTGGGGGAGAGCTCAGTACTTC. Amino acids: CSVEGDWGRAQYF.

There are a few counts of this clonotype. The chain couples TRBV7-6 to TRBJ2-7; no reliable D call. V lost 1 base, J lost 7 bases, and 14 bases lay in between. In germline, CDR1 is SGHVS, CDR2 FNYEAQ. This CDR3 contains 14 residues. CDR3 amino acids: CASSLVAGAWEQYF. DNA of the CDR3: TGTGCCAGCAGCTTAGTGGCCGGTGCTTGGGAGCAGTACTTC.

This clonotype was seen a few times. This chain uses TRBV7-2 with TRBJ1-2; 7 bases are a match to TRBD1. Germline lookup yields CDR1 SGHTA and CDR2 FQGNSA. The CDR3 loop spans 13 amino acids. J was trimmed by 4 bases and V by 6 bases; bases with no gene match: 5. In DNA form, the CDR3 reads TGTGCCAGCAGGCAATCAGGGGGCTATGGCTACACCTTC. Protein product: CASRQSGGYGYTF.

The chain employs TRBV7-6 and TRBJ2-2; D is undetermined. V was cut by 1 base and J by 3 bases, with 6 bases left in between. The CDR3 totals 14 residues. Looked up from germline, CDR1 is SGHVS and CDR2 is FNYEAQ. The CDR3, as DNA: TGTGCCAGCAGCTTAGGGTCCTACACCGGGGAGCTGTTTTTT. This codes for CASSLGSYTGELFF.

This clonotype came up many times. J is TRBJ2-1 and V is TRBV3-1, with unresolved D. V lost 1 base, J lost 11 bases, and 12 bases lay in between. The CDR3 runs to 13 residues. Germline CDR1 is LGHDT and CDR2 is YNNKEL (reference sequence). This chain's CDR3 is CASSQGADPQQFF. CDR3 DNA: TGTGCCAGCAGCCAAGGGGCAGACCCACAGCAGTTCTTC.

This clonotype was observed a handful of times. The chain's CDR3 is CAISLRGQIYEQYF. As DNA, the CDR3 is TGTGCCATCAGCCTCAGGGGGCAAATCTACGAGCAGTACTTC. The chain combines TRBV10-3 with TRBJ2-7, with TRBD1 matching over 8 bases. This CDR3 is built from 14 residues. The V gene's germline CDR1 is ENHRY and CDR2 SYGVKD. With V trimmed by 6 bases and J by 3 bases, 7 bases remained unmatched.

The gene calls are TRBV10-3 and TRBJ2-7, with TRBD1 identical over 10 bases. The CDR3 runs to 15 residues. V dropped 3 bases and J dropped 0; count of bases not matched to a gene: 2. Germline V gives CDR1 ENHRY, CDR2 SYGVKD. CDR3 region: CAISDRDRGSYEQYF. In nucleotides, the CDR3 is TGTGCCATCAGTGACCGGGACAGGGGCTCCTACGAGCAGTACTTC.

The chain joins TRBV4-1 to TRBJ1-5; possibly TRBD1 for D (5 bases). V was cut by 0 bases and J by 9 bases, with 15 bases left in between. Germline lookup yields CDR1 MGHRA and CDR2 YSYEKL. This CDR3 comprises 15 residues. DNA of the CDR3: TGCGCCAGCAGCCAAGAATGGGACCCTAAATGGCCCCAGCATTTT. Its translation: CASSQEWDPKWPQHF.

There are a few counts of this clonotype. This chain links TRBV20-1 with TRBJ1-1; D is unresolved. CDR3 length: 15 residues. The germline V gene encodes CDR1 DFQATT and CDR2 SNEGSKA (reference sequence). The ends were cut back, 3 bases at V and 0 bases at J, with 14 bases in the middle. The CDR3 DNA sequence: TGCAGTGCTAGGCCCCCGAGGTTATTGAACACTGAAGCTTTCTTT. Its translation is CSARPPRLLNTEAFF.

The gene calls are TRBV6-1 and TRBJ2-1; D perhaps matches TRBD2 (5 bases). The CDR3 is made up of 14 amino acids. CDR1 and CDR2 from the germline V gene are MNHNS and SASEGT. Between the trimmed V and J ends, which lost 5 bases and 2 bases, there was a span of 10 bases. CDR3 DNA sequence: TGTGCCAGCAGTCGGGGTAACGCCTACAATGAGCAGTTCTTC. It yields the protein CASSRGNAYNEQFF.

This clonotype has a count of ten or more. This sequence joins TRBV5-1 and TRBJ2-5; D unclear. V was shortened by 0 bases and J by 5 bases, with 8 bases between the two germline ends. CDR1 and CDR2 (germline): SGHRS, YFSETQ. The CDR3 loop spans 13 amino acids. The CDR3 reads CASSLGPPETQYF. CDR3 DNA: TGCGCCAGCAGCTTGGGTCCCCCTGAGACCCAGTACTTC.

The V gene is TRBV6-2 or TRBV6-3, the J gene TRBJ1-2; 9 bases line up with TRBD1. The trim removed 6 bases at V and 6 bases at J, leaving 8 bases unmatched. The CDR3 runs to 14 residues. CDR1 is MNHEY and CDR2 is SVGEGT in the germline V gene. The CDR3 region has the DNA TGTGCCAGCAGGGGGACAGGGCGCGGTCATGGCTACACCTTC. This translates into CASRGTGRGHGYTF.

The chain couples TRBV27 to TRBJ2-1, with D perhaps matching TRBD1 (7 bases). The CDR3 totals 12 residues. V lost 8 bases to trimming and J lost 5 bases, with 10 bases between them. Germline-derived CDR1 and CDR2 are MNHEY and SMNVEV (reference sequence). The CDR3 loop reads CASRGTDNEQFF. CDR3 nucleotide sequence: TGTGCCAGCCGCGGGACAGACAATGAGCAGTTCTTC.

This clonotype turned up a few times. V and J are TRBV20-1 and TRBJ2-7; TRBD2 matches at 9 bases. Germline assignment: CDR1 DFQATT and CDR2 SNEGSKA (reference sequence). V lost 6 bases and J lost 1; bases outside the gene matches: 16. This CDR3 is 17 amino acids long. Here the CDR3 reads CSAEATAGGFFSYEQYF. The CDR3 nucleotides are TGCAGTGCCGAAGCAACAGCGGGGGGTTTCTTTTCCTACGAGCAGTACTTC.

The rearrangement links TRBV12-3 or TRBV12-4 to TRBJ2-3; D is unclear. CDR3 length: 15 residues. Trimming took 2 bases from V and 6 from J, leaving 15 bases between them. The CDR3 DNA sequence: TGTGCCAGCAGTTTATCCCACCGGACGGCGGATACGCAGTATTTT. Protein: CASSLSHRTADTQYF.

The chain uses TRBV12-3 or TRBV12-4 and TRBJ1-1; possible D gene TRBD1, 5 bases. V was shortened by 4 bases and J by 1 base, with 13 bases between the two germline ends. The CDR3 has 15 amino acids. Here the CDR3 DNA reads TGTGCCAGCAGTTGGGGGGGTCCACCGAACACTGAAGCTTTCTTT. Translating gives CASSWGGPPNTEAFF.

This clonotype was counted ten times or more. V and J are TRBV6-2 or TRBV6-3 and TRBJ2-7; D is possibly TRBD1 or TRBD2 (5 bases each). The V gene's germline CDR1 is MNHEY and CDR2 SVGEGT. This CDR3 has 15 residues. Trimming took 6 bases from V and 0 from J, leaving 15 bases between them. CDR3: CASRSRDPSSYEQYF. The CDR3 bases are TGTGCCAGCAGATCTCGGGACCCCAGCTCCTACGAGCAGTACTTC.

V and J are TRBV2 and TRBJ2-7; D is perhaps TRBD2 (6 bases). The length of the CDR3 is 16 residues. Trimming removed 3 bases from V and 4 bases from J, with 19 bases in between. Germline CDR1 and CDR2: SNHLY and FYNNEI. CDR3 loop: CASSDPRLVTTYEQYF. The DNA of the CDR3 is TGTGCCAGCAGTGACCCTCGACTAGTGACGACGTACGAGCAGTACTTC. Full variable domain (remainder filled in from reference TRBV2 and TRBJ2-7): EPEVTQTPSHQVTQMGQEVILRCVPISNHLYFYWYRQILGQKVEFLVSFYNNEISEKSEIFDDQFSVERPDGSNFTLKIRSTKLEDSAMYFCASSDPRLVTTYEQYFGPGTRLTVT.

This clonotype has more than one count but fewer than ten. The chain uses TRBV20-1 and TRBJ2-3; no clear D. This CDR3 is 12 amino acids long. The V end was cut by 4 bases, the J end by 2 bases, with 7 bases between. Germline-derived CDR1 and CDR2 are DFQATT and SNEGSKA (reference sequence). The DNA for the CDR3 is TGCAGTGCTAAGATTCTCACAGATACGCAGTATTTT. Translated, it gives CSAKILTDTQYF.

CDR3 protein: CATSSPYGDSKTDTQYF. The DNA of the CDR3 is TGTGCCACCAGCAGCCCCTATGGGGACAGCAAAACAGATACGCAGTATTTT. V gene TRBV15 combines with J gene TRBJ2-3; 7 bases are shared with TRBD1. Germline CDR1 is LNHNV and CDR2 is YYDKDF (reference sequence). The CDR3 consists of 17 residues. The ends lost 3 bases at V and 3 bases at J; junction bases unmatched: 12.

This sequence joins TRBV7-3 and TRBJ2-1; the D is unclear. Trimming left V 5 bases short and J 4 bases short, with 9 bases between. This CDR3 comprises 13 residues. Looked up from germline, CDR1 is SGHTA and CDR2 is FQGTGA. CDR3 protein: CASSTNGYNEQFF. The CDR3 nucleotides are TGTGCCAGCAGCACTAACGGATACAATGAGCAGTTCTTC. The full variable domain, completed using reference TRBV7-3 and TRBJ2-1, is GAGVSQTPSNKVTEKGKYVELRCDPISGHTALYWYRQSLGQGPEFLIYFQGTGAADDSGLPNDRFFAVRPEGSVSTLKIQRTERGDSAVYLCASSTNGYNEQFFGPGTRLTVL.

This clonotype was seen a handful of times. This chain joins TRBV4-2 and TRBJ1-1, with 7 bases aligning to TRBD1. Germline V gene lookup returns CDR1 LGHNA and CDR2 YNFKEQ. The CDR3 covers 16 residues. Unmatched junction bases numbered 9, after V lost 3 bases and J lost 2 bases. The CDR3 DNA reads TGTGCCAGCAGCCAGGAATTGACAGGGACTAACACTGAAGCTTTCTTT. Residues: CASSQELTGTNTEAFF.